The 17 T cell receptor beta chains below come from one sample, sequenced in a study of shared clonotypes between healthy human individuals. Assay: immunoSEQ multiplex PCR; the TCRdb copy retains only in-frame clones and omits some. There are under 2,500,000 clones in the sample; around 95% occur only once, and around 0.13% lies in the top ten. Sequencing was performed on naive CD4+ T cells sorted from blood. Subset denoted: CD45RA+ positively selected. Receptor source: a man between 18 and 29 years old in good health.

The rearrangement joins TRBV4-1 to TRBJ2-3, with D maybe TRBD2 (5 bases). From germline, CDR1 is MGHRA and CDR2 YSYEKL. Trimming took off 0 bases at V and 2 bases at J, with 18 bases between the two ends. The CDR3 covers 18 residues. The CDR3 region has the DNA TGCGCCAGCAGCCAAGATGGGGAACTAAGCGACTACACAGATACGCAGTATTTT. Encoded protein: CASSQDGELSDYTDTQYF.

The gene calls are TRBV10-3 and TRBJ1-2; 10 bases line up with TRBD1. From germline, CDR1 is ENHRY and CDR2 SYGVKD. This CDR3 comprises 13 residues. Trimming took 2 bases from V and 11 from J; bases not matched to a gene: 5. CDR3 DNA sequence: TGTGCCATCAGTGAGGACAGGGGGCTGGGTTACACCTTC. Residues: CAISEDRGLGYTF.

The chain has TRBV7-6 and TRBJ2-5; possibly TRBD2 for D (6 bases). The germline V gene has CDR1 SGHVS and CDR2 FNYEAQ. The V end was cut by 0 bases, the J end by 7 bases, with 12 bases between. The CDR3 loop spans 14 amino acids. The CDR3 DNA sequence: TGTGCCAGCAGCTTAGCGGGAGGAGGAGTGACCCAGTACTTC. It codes for CASSLAGGGVTQYF.

This rearrangement joins TRBV28 to TRBJ2-1, with D uncertain. The CDR3 contains 14 residues. Germline V lookup: CDR1 MDHEN, CDR2 SYDVKM. The V end lost 5 bases, the J end lost 6 bases, and 14 bases lay between the germline ends. Here the CDR3 DNA reads TGTGCCAGCAGTCCAGCTTCATTCGGCAATGAGCAGTTCTTC. Translation: CASSPASFGNEQFF.

This chain links TRBV7-3 with TRBJ2-5; no reliable D call. Trimming removed 5 bases at V and 0 bases at J, with 10 bases between. Germline lookup yields CDR1 SGHTA and CDR2 FQGTGA. The CDR3 length is 14 residues. The CDR3 DNA reads TGTGCCAGCAGCCCCGCCGGGTACCAAGAGACCCAGTACTTC. Amino acid sequence: CASSPAGYQETQYF. The entire variable domain, with the rest obtained from reference TRBV7-3 and TRBJ2-5, is as follows: GAGVSQTPSNKVTEKGKYVELRCDPISGHTALYWYRQSLGQGPEFLIYFQGTGAADDSGLPNDRFFAVRPEGSVSTLKIQRTERGDSAVYLCASSPAGYQETQYFGPGTRLLVL.

This chain joins TRBV2 and TRBJ1-5; 7 bases line up with TRBD1. With V trimmed by 6 bases and J by 15 bases, 11 bases remained unmatched. Germline V CDR1 and CDR2: SNHLY, FYNNEI. The CDR3 loop spans 12 amino acids. CDR3 coding DNA: TGTGCCAGCAGCTCGGACAGGCCCCCTGGGCATTTT. This translates into CASSSDRPPGHF.

The count of this clone is one. The genes are TRBV7-2 and TRBJ2-3; 9 bases are a match to TRBD1. The CDR3 has 14 amino acids. The J segment lost 4 bases and the V segment lost 6 bases, leaving 5 bases of the junction unmatched. CDR1 is SGHTA and CDR2 is FQGNSA in the germline V gene. The CDR3 nucleotides read TGTGCCAGCAGGGGGACAGGGCTATCAGATACGCAGTATTTT. Translation gives CASRGTGLSDTQYF.

This chain joins TRBV30 and TRBJ2-1; D is unclear. The ends were cut back, 2 bases at V and 4 bases at J, with 6 bases in the middle. The CDR3 length is 12 residues. Per germline, CDR1 GTSNPN and CDR2 SVGIG (reference sequence). CDR3 protein: CAWSLNYNEQFF. CDR3 nucleotides: TGTGCCTGGAGTCTGAATTACAATGAGCAGTTCTTC.

The chain recombines TRBV5-1 with TRBJ2-2, with a tentative D call TRBD2 (5 bases). The ends were cut back, 2 bases at V and 6 bases at J, with 11 bases in the middle. Germline CDR1 is SGHRS and CDR2 is YFSETQ. CDR3 length: 14 amino acids. In DNA, the CDR3 is TGCGCCAGCAGCTTATTACTAGGTGCCGGGGAGCTGTTTTTT. Its translation: CASSLLLGAGELFF. Together with reference TRBV5-1 and TRBJ2-2, the CDR3 gives the full variable domain: KAGVTQTPRYLIKTRGQQVTLSCSPISGHRSVSWYQQTPGQGLQFLFEYFSETQRNKGNFPGRFSGRQFSNSRSEMNVSTLELGDSALYLCASSLLLGAGELFFGEGSRLTVL.

Comments on this clone: Other DNA sequences within the sample encode an identical CDR3. The J gene is TRBJ2-7, the V gene TRBV29-1; possible D gene TRBD1, 5 bases. This CDR3 spans 12 amino acids. V lost 4 bases to trimming and J lost 4 bases, with 11 bases between them. The germline V gene encodes CDR1 SQVTM and CDR2 ANQGSEA. CDR3 protein: CSVADGAYEQYF. For the CDR3, the DNA is TGCAGCGTTGCCGATGGGGCGTACGAGCAGTACTTC.

This chain joins TRBV6-6 and TRBJ1-2, with 8 bases lining up with TRBD1. Germline V CDR1 and CDR2: MNHNY, SVGAGI (reference sequence). This CDR3 comprises 14 residues. V lost 2 bases, J lost 6 bases, and 5 bases stayed unmatched. CDR3 protein: CASSYDRGIHGYTF. The CDR3 DNA follows: TGTGCCAGCAGTTACGACAGGGGAATTCATGGCTACACCTTC.

This sequence joins TRBV5-1 and TRBJ1-1; D is perhaps TRBD1 (5 bases). Germline assignment: CDR1 SGHRS and CDR2 YFSETQ. The CDR3 is made up of 16 amino acids. The V end was cut by 3 bases, the J end by 0 bases, with 15 bases between. CDR3: CASSWRGFGMNTEAFF. DNA for the CDR3: TGCGCCAGCAGCTGGAGGGGCTTCGGGATGAACACTGAAGCTTTCTTT.

The chain recombines TRBV2 with TRBJ1-4; D remains ambiguous. Germline CDR1 is SNHLY and CDR2 is FYNNEI. The CDR3 is made up of 14 amino acids. Trimming removed 2 bases from V and 6 bases from J, with 10 bases in between. CDR3 sequence reads: CASSEIPWDEKLFF. DNA for the CDR3: TGTGCCAGCAGTGAAATACCATGGGATGAAAAACTGTTTTTT. Combining the CDR3 with reference TRBV2 and TRBJ1-4 gives the whole variable domain EPEVTQTPSHQVTQMGQEVILRCVPISNHLYFYWYRQILGQKVEFLVSFYNNEISEKSEIFDDQFSVERPDGSNFTLKIRSTKLEDSAMYFCASSEIPWDEKLFFGSGTQLSVL.

This chain joins TRBV6-1 and TRBJ1-4; 8 nucleotides align to TRBD1. The CDR3 runs to 13 residues. CDR1 is MNHNS, CDR2 SASEGT, per germline. V shed 10 bases, J shed 2 bases, and the junction held 3 bases outside the gene matches. The chain's CDR3 is CATRGLTNEKLFF. The CDR3 DNA reads TGTGCCACCAGGGGGCTCACTAATGAAAAACTGTTTTTT.

The CDR3 loop reads CASSSQPGSENEQFF. The CDR3 region has the DNA TGTGCCAGCAGCTCCCAACCAGGGTCGGAGAATGAGCAGTTCTTC. The chain joins TRBV11-2 to TRBJ2-1; maybe TRBD1 (5 bases). Germline CDR1 is SGHAT and CDR2 is FQNNGV. V lost 4 bases to trimming and J lost 7 bases, with 17 bases between them. The CDR3 consists of 15 residues.

This sequence joins TRBV30 and TRBJ1-1; 12 nucleotides align to TRBD1. This CDR3 is 14 amino acids long. The V gene's germline CDR1 is GTSNPN and CDR2 SVGIG (reference sequence). The ends lost 4 bases at V and 4 bases at J; junction bases unmatched: 4. The CDR3 protein is CAWTGTGGGTEAFF. CDR3 nucleotide sequence: TGTGCCTGGACCGGGACAGGGGGCGGCACTGAAGCTTTCTTT.

The chain employs TRBV2 and TRBJ1-1; TRBD1 is a possible D gene (5 bases). CDR1 is SNHLY and CDR2 is FYNNEI in the germline V gene. This CDR3 contains 13 residues. Trimming took off 6 bases at V and 1 base at J, with 9 bases between the two ends. The CDR3 loop reads CASSRVPNTEAFF. The DNA for the CDR3 is TGTGCCAGCAGCAGGGTCCCGAACACTGAAGCTTTCTTT.